This TCR beta chain was sequenced during a study of PD-1 blockade in classical Hodgkin lymphoma. Study at large: Patients had nivolumab dosed at 3 mg/kg, delivered intravenously every 2 weeks. Study results and limitations: Significantly greater TCR diversity emerged by C4D1 in CD4+ cells but not CD8+ cells. Those achieving complete response showed baseline diversity like newly diagnosed patients. Anyone who began nivolumab under 1 year after ASCT was excluded.

The time point here: cycle 4 day 1 (C4D1), after 5 to 7 weeks of nivolumab. Relapse was seen in all patients after autologous stem cell transplantation, and brentuximab vedotin exposure was variable. CDR1 is SNHLY and CDR2 is FYNNEI in the germline V gene. Deletions cut 8 bases from V and 2 bases from J, with 13 bases between. This CDR3 is 14 amino acids long. Using immunoSEQ multiplex PCR, the repertoire was profiled, and TCRdb retains in-frame clones only, with some absent. The sample has about 93,000 clones; 78% are singletons. Notes on this clone: Antigen unknown.

Sequenced material: peripheral blood mononuclear cells (PBMCs), taken before the fourth cycle of nivolumab. This clonotype was obtained from a human donor with classical Hodgkin lymphoma. The chain recombines TRBV2 with TRBJ2-1; D might be TRBD2 (5 bases). The DNA for the CDR3 is TGTGCCAGCTTACCGGAGGTCACCTACAATGAGCAGTTCTTC. It codes for CASLPEVTYNEQFF.